A selection of T cell receptor beta chains follows, all from one sample in a study of neurological immune-mediated disorders. TCRdb re-called the 5' RACE reads through MiXCR, storing one row per CDR3 protein. Altogether some 38,000 distinct CDR3 sequences are present, roughly 5% being singletons, with the ten largest covering 9% to 10%. Material for sequencing was CD4+ T cells from blood. The receptors come from a man aged 18 to 35 in good health. The CDR3 runs from the conserved cysteine through the conserved F or W. D genes are given only for firm matches. Rows give clone size only sometimes, using once, few, many, or a class for an expanded clone.

abundance: many
j_gene: TRBJ2-3
d_gene: NA
v_gene: TRBV4-3
CDR3nt: TGCGCCAGCAGCCAGGAGACGGCCCCTAGCACAGATACGCAGTATTTT
CDR3aa: CASSQETAPSTDTQYF

abundance: many
j_gene: TRBJ2-1
d_gene: NA
v_gene: TRBV24-1
CDR3nt: TGTGCCACCAGTCCCAGGGATTCCTACAATGAGCAGTTCTTC
CDR3aa: CATSPRDSYNEQFF

abundance: many
j_gene: TRBJ2-2
d_gene: TRBD2
v_gene: TRBV6-5
CDR3nt: TGTGCCAGCAGTTACGGCGCTAGCGGGAACACCGGGGAGCTGTTTTTT
CDR3aa: CASSYGASGNTGELFF

abundance: many
j_gene: TRBJ2-7
d_gene: NA
v_gene: TRBV6-1
CDR3nt: TGTGCCAGCAGGGGACAAGGGTCCTACGAGCAGTACTTC
CDR3aa: CASRGQGSYEQYF

abundance: many
j_gene: TRBJ2-5
d_gene: TRBD2
v_gene: TRBV10-3
CDR3nt: TGTGCCATCAACGGGGGGGGGGACGAGACCCAGTACTTC
CDR3aa: CAINGGGDETQYF

abundance: many
j_gene: TRBJ2-7
d_gene: NA
v_gene: TRBV2
CDR3nt: TGTGCCAGCAAAAGACAGGACACGGGGCAGTACTTC
CDR3aa: CASKRQDTGQYF

abundance: many
j_gene: TRBJ2-7
d_gene: NA
v_gene: TRBV5-1
CDR3nt: TGCGCCAGCAGCTTACAGGGTGGTTCCTACGAGCAGTACTTC
CDR3aa: CASSLQGGSYEQYF

abundance: many
j_gene: TRBJ2-7
d_gene: NA
v_gene: TRBV9
CDR3nt: TGTGCCAGCAGCGTAGATGGCCAGACCTACGAGCAGTACTTC
CDR3aa: CASSVDGQTYEQYF

abundance: many
j_gene: TRBJ1-1
d_gene: TRBD1
v_gene: TRBV5-1
CDR3nt: TGCGCCAGCAGCCCCAGGACAGGCAGGGGCACTGAAGCTTTCTTT
CDR3aa: CASSPRTGRGTEAFF

abundance: many
j_gene: TRBJ1-1
d_gene: NA
v_gene: TRBV20-1
CDR3nt: TGCAGTGCTTCCCCAGGGGTTAAGGACACTGAAGCTTTCTTT
CDR3aa: CSASPGVKDTEAFF

abundance: many
j_gene: TRBJ2-1
d_gene: NA
v_gene: TRBV9
CDR3nt: TGTGCCAGCAGCGAAGCAGGCTTGGGTGAGCAGTTCTTC
CDR3aa: CASSEAGLGEQFF

abundance: many
j_gene: TRBJ1-2
d_gene: TRBD1
v_gene: TRBV29-1
CDR3nt: TGCAGCGTTGACGTGTCAGGGGGCGATGGCTACACCTTC
CDR3aa: CSVDVSGGDGYTF

abundance: many
j_gene: TRBJ2-7
d_gene: TRBD1
v_gene: TRBV5-1
CDR3nt: TGCGCCAGCAGCTTGGCCGGCACAGGGGGCTTTTACGAGCAGTACTTC
CDR3aa: CASSLAGTGGFYEQYF

abundance: many
j_gene: TRBJ1-1
d_gene: NA
v_gene: TRBV20-1
CDR3nt: TGCAGCACATCGACGGAAATGAACACTGAAGCTTTCTTT
CDR3aa: CSTSTEMNTEAFF

abundance: many
j_gene: TRBJ1-2
d_gene: NA
v_gene: TRBV6-5
CDR3nt: TGTGCCAGCAGTCTCTCCCAGTGGGGGAGGGGGGGCTACACCTTC
CDR3aa: CASSLSQWGRGGYTF

abundance: many
j_gene: TRBJ1-2
d_gene: NA
v_gene: TRBV29-1
CDR3nt: TGCAGCGTTGTTGGTGGGGGGTTCCCGAACTATGGCTACACCTTC
CDR3aa: CSVVGGGFPNYGYTF

abundance: NA
j_gene: TRBJ2-3
d_gene: TRBD2
v_gene: TRBV10-3
CDR3nt: TGTGCCATCAGTGTAGCGGGGGGTCGATCAGATACGCAGTATTTT
CDR3aa: CAISVAGGRSDTQYF